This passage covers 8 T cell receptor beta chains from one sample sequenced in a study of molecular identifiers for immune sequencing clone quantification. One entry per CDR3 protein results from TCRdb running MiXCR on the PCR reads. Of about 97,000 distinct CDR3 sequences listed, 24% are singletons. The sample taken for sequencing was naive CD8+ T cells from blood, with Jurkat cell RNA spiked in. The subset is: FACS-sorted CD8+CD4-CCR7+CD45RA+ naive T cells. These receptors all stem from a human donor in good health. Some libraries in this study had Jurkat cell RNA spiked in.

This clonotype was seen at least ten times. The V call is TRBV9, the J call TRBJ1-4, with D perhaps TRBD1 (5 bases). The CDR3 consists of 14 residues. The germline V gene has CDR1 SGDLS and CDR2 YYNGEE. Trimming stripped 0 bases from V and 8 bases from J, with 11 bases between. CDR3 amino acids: CASSVAGGDEKLFF. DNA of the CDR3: TGTGCCAGCAGCGTAGCAGGAGGGGACGAAAAACTGTTTTTT.

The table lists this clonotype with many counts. As DNA, the CDR3 is TGTGCCAGCAGTTACAGTCGGGTTGGCACTGAAGCTTTCTTT. Amino acid sequence: CASSYSRVGTEAFF. This chain connects TRBV6-2 or TRBV6-3 to TRBJ1-1; D call uncertain. Germline CDR1 MNHEY, CDR2 SVGEGT. V was cut by 2 bases and J by 4 bases, with 11 bases left in between. The CDR3 loop spans 14 amino acids.

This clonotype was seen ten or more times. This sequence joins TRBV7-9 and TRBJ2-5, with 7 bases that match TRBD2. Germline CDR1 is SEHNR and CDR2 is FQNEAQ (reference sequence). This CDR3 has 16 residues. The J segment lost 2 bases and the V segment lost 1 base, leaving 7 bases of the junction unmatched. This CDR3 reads CASSLVPSGLQETQYF. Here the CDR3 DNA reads TGTGCCAGCAGCTTAGTACCTAGCGGTTTACAAGAGACCCAGTACTTC.

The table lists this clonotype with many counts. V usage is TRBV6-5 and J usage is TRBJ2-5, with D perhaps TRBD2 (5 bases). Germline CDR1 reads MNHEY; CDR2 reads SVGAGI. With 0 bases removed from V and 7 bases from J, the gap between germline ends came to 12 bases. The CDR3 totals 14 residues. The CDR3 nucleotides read TGTGCCAGCAGTTACTCTGAGGGATACGGGACCCAGTACTTC. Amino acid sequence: CASSYSEGYGTQYF.

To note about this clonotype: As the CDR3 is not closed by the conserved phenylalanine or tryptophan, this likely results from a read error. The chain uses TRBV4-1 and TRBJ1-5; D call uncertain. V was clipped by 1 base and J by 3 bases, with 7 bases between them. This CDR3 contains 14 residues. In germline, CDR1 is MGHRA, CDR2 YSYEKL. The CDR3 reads CASSQGSDNQPQHL. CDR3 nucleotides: TGCGCCAGCAGCCAAGGTAGTGACAATCAGCCCCAGCATTTA.

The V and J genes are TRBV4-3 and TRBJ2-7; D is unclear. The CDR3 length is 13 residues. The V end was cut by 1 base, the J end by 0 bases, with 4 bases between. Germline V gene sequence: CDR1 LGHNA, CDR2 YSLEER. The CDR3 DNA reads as TGCGCCAGCAGCCAAGGCCTCTCCTACGAGCAGTACTTC. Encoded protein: CASSQGLSYEQYF.

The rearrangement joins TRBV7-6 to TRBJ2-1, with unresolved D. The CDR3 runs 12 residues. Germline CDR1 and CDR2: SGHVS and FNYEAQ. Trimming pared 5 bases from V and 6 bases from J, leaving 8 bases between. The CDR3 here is CASSGAPNEQFF. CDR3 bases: TGTGCCAGCAGCGGCGCACCCAATGAGCAGTTCTTC.

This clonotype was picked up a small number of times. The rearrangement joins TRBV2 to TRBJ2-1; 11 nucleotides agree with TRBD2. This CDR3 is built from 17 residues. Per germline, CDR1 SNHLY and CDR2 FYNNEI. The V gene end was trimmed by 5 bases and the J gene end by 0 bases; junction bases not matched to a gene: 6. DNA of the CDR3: TGTGCCAGCAGTCGACTAGCGGGGACCACCTCCTACAATGAGCAGTTCTTC. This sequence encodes CASSRLAGTTSYNEQFF.